Listed here is a single T cell receptor (beta chain). Per the original methods: Using reference gene primer amplification, nucleated cell counts were estimated. Libraries were prepared by immunoSEQ multiplex PCR; TCRdb keeps only in-frame clonotypes and omits some of them. V and J calls and clone size are as listed in that table; D and trimming were resolved from the DNA. The data contain approximately 210,000 clones, around 80% of them seen just once; the ten biggest clones take up roughly 4.5%. V shed 7 bases, J shed 3 bases, and the junction held 3 bases outside the gene matches. CDR1 and CDR2 (germline): SNHLY, FYNNEI. The CDR3 contains 12 residues. The data are from a study of blood T cell repertoires in COVID-19. Participants were aged 18 to 89 years, lived in over 20 US areas, and enrolled virtually.

The rearrangement joins TRBV2 to TRBJ2-7; 7 bases are a match to TRBD1. The sequencing sample was made of PBMCs or T cells enriched from blood (not recorded which). The sequence derives from a man aged 30 to 45 with acute COVID-19. The CDR3 is CASKRDSYEQYF. The CDR3 nucleotides read TGTGCCAGCAAAAGGGACAGCTACGAGCAGTACTTC.